Listed below are T cell receptor beta chains from one sample, sequenced in a study of cytomegalovirus exposure and HLA in healthy donors. The assay was immunoSEQ multiplex PCR, and TCRdb's table has in-frame clones only and misses some. This table holds around 210,000 clones, 70% to 90% found once. The sample taken for sequencing was PBMCs. Receptors were obtained from a girl aged 2-15 years in good health and CMV-seronegative. Both conserved end residues are part of each CDR3. Each record gives: CDR3 length, J gene, clone size, D gene, V gene, CDR3 DNA, CDR3 protein. A D gene is named only where the DNA matches it firmly. Not all rows give a size; the values are once, few, many and, for expanded clones, a class.

>13|TRBJ1-4|-|-|TRBV6-5
TGTGCCAGCAAGGCGGCAACTAATGAAAAACTGTTTTTT
CASKAATNEKLFF
>15|TRBJ1-2|once|TRBD1|TRBV5-6
TGTGCCAGCAGCTTGGTACAGGGGGGGAACTATGGCTACACCTTC
CASSLVQGGNYGYTF
>17|TRBJ1-1|-|TRBD1|TRBV4-1
TGCGCCAGCAGCCAAGAAGAACTATACAGGGGGAACACTGAAGCTTTCTTT
CASSQEELYRGNTEAFF
>14|TRBJ2-5|-|-|TRBV5-1
TGCGCCAGCAGCGCTTACGCGGCGCAAGAGACCCAGTACTTC
CASSAYAAQETQYF
>15|TRBJ1-2|-|TRBD1|TRBV6-1
TGTGCCAGCAGACCTAGGGGACAGGGGGGACCTGGCTACACCTTC
CASRPRGQGGPGYTF
>15|TRBJ1-3|-|TRBD1|TRBV5-1
TGCGCCAGCAGCTTTACAGGGGAATCTGGAAACACCATATATTTT
CASSFTGESGNTIYF
>13|TRBJ2-1|-|-|TRBV6-1
TGTGCCAGCAGTGTAAACAGGGTGGGTGAGCAGTTCTTC
CASSVNRVGEQFF
>13|TRBJ1-1|-|-|TRBV5-1
TGCGCCAGCAGCTTGCAGGGCCGAACTGAAGCTTTCTTT
CASSLQGRTEAFF
>15|TRBJ2-3|few|TRBD2|TRBV6-1
TGTGCCAGCAGACCACTAGCGGGAGGAGCAGATACGCAGTATTTT
CASRPLAGGADTQYF
>18|TRBJ1-2|-|TRBD1|TRBV6-1
TGTGCCAGCAGTGTCCGCATACCTCGACAGGGCGCTAACTATGGCTACACCTTC
CASSVRIPRQGANYGYTF
>13|TRBJ1-1|-|TRBD1|TRBV6-6
TGTGCCAGCAGTGGACAGGGGGCCACTGAAGCTTTCTTT
CASSGQGATEAFF
>15|TRBJ1-6|few|TRBD1|TRBV27
TGTGCCAGCAGTTTAAGGGGGCGATCTAATTCACCCCTCCACTTT
CASSLRGRSNSPLHF
>10|TRBJ1-1|-|-|TRBV6-6
TGTGCCACCGGGGACACTGAAGCTTTCTTT
CATGDTEAFF
>17|TRBJ2-6|-|TRBD2|TRBV5-1
TGCGCCAGCAGCTTCCTAGCGGGGATCTCTGGGGCCAACGTCCTGACTTTC
CASSFLAGISGANVLTF
>13|TRBJ1-2|-|TRBD1|TRBV6-5
TGTGCCAGCAGTTATAGACAGGGGTATGGCTACACCTTC
CASSYRQGYGYTF
>13|TRBJ2-3|-|TRBD1|TRBV29-1
TGCAGCGTTCAGGGGGTGCGCACAGATACGCAGTATTTT
CSVQGVRTDTQYF
>14|TRBJ2-1|-|TRBD2|TRBV29-1
TGCAGCGTTGTAGCTAGCGGGAGGTTTAATGAGCAGTTCTTC
CSVVASGRFNEQFF
>15|TRBJ1-3|-|-|TRBV6-5
TGTGCCAGCAGTTACCCGGACAGCTCTGGAAACACCATATATTTT
CASSYPDSSGNTIYF
>17|TRBJ1-2|few|TRBD1|TRBV5-1
TGCGCCAGCAGCAGGAAGGCCGGGACAGGGCCTGGGGGTGGCTACACCTTC
CASSRKAGTGPGGGYTF
>13|TRBJ2-1|-|TRBD2|TRBV5-1
TGCGCCAGCAGCCTAACTAGCGCTCCTGAGCAGTTCTTC
CASSLTSAPEQFF
>15|TRBJ2-3|-|TRBD2|TRBV5-4
TGTGCCAGCAGCTTTGAAACCGGGACTAGCTATACGCAGTATTTT
CASSFETGTSYTQYF
>16|TRBJ2-3|-|TRBD2|TRBV5-1
TGCGCCAGCAGATCGGGGGGGCTTACTGGTACAGATACGCAGTATTTT
CASRSGGLTGTDTQYF
>14|TRBJ1-5|-|-|TRBV2
TGTGCCAGCTTACCGGGGGTTGGGGGTCAGCCCCAGCATTTT
CASLPGVGGQPQHF
>16|TRBJ2-7|-|-|TRBV10-3
TGTGCCATCAGTGAGGGGGGGGCCGGACAGCTCTACGAGCAGTACTTC
CAISEGGAGQLYEQYF
>14|TRBJ1-1|-|TRBD1|TRBV29-1
TGCAGCGCTTTTCACAGGGGTCCGCTATTTGAAGCTTTCTTT
CSAFHRGPLFEAFF
>17|TRBJ2-7|few|TRBD1|TRBV19
TGTGCCAGTAGCCCGACCAAAGGGGCAGGGGGCAGGAACGAGCAGTACTTC
CASSPTKGAGGRNEQYF
>14|TRBJ1-4|-|-|TRBV27
TGTGCCAGCAAGGGAGGGGGTTCTAATGAAAAACTGTTTTTT
CASKGGGSNEKLFF
>15|TRBJ2-7|-|-|TRBV7-8
TGTGCCAGCAGCTTAAGGCGACAGAACTCCTACGAGCAGTACTTC
CASSLRRQNSYEQYF
>14|TRBJ2-5|-|-|TRBV7-2
TGTGCCAGCAGCTTATGGCCCCCAGGGGAGACCCAGTACTTC
CASSLWPPGETQYF
>14|TRBJ2-3|-|TRBD1|TRBV6-1
TGTGCCAGCACATCCGACAGGGGCCCAGATACGCAGTATTTT
CASTSDRGPDTQYF
>12|TRBJ1-5|-|-|TRBV6-6
TGTGCCAGCAGGTTGGAGTACCAGCCCCAGCATTTT
CASRLEYQPQHF
>11|TRBJ1-2|-|TRBD1|TRBV6-4
TGTGCCAGCAGTGCAGGGGGAGGCTACACCTTC
CASSAGGGYTF
>17|TRBJ2-3|-|TRBD2|TRBV29-1
TGCAGCGTTGTAGTCGGACTAGCGGGGGAAATTGCAGATACGCAGTATTTT
CSVVVGLAGEIADTQYF
>13|TRBJ1-3|once|-|TRBV5-6
TGTGCCAGCAGCCAGGGCCCCTTAAACACCATATATTTT
CASSQGPLNTIYF
>15|TRBJ1-4|-|-|TRBV19
TGTGCCAGTAGTATAACAGGGCAGACTAATGAAAAACTGTTTTTT
CASSITGQTNEKLFF
>14|TRBJ2-7|once|TRBD2|TRBV7-2
TGTGCCAGCAGCTTAACAGCTAGCGGTTACGAGCAGTACTTC
CASSLTASGYEQYF
>16|TRBJ1-4|few|-|TRBV27
TGTGCCAGCAGTTTTAACCCCGGGAGCCGAAGAGAAAAACTGTTTTTT
CASSFNPGSRREKLFF
>15|TRBJ1-1|-|-|TRBV30
TGTGCCTGGAGTGGAACAGGTTTGCGCAACACTGAAGCTTTCTTT
CAWSGTGLRNTEAFF
>14|TRBJ1-6|once|-|TRBV5-1
TGCGCCAGCAGCTTGGGAAGAGATAATTCACCCCTCCACTTT
CASSLGRDNSPLHF
>13|TRBJ2-7|few|TRBD1|TRBV7-6
TGTGCCAGCAGCTTGACAGGGGGCTACGAGCAGTACTTC
CASSLTGGYEQYF
>16|TRBJ1-1|once|TRBD1|TRBV13
TGTGCCAGCAGCGAGGGTACCGGGACAGGGGCAATTGAAGCTTTCTTT
CASSEGTGTGAIEAFF
>13|TRBJ2-3|-|-|TRBV6-5
TGTGCCAGCAGGGCGGCGGGCACAGATACGCAGTATTTT
CASRAAGTDTQYF
>16|TRBJ1-3|-|-|TRBV9
TGTGCCAGCAGCCAAGGACAGCGCTTTATTGGAAACACCATATATTTT
CASSQGQRFIGNTIYF
>16|TRBJ1-2|-|-|TRBV14
TGTGCCAGCAGCCAAGAATTCATACCTAGCCCCTATGGCTACACCTTC
CASSQEFIPSPYGYTF
>13|TRBJ1-1|-|TRBD1|TRBV7-9
TGTGCCAGCAGCTCGACAGGGAATAATGAAGCTTTCTTT
CASSSTGNNEAFF